The clone carrying this T cell receptor (beta chain) was seen only once. The data stem from a study of CD8+ T cells in alopecia areata. Reverse transcription of extracted RNA yielded cDNA, which provided the sequencing template. Produced via immunoSEQ multiplex PCR; TCRdb's table is partial and in-frame only. The sample holds about 200,000 clones, approximately 38% seen once. Treatment of the sample: oral pan-JAK inhibitor, 5-10 mg twice daily. This CDR3 spans 18 amino acids. Germline assignment: CDR1 SGHTA and CDR2 FQGNSA. Trimming cost V 5 bases and J 1 base, with 22 bases left between them. The sequenced sample was CD4+ T cells sorted from blood, obtained at roughly week 30, from a patient treated with tofacitinib. The TCR was taken from a human donor with alopecia areata. The chain employs TRBV7-2 and TRBJ2-3; D may be TRBD1 (7 bases). The CDR3 protein is CASSPFSPFRGGTDTQYF. CDR3 nucleotide sequence: TGTGCCAGCAGCCCCTTCTCCCCCTTCAGGGGGGGCACAGATACGCAGTATTTT. Based on the CDR3 plus reference TRBV7-2 and TRBJ2-3, the full variable domain is GAGVSQSPSNKVTEKGKDVELRCDPISGHTALYWYRQSLGQGLEFLIYFQGNSAPDKSGLPSDRFSAERTGGSVSTLTIQRTQQEDSAVYLCASSPFSPFRGGTDTQYFGPGTRLTVL.